The clone carrying this T cell receptor (beta chain) is large (0.1 to 1%). What it binds is not known. The CDR3 consists of 15 residues. V gave up 7 bases and J gave up 0 bases; unmatched junction bases: 7. Points from the study as a whole: Roughly an eighth of tumor Treg sequences matched naive CD4+ cells. Tumor-infiltrating Treg TCR alpha and beta sequences overlapped most with tumor naive CD4+ T cells, then blood naive. Tumor memory CD4+ T cell TCR gene usage was found to cluster with blood and lymph node memory CD4+ cells and with lymph node naive CD4+ cells.

TRBV12-4/TRBJ1-2 clonotypes were amplified with adaptor-ligated barcode primers. TCRdb itself ran the multiplex PCR reads through MiXCR, one entry per CDR3 protein. The data hold roughly 640 distinct CDR3 sequences, with 10% observed a single time. Cells sorted as Tregs were CD4+, CD25+ and CD127-/low. The receptor's source is a female donor with breast cancer. The chain couples TRBV12-3 or TRBV12-4 to TRBJ1-2, with TRBD1 matching 8 bases. Sequencing input: Tregs sorted from blood. CDR3 residues: CASTRTGLPNYGYTF. DNA for the CDR3: TGTGCCAGCACTAGGACAGGGCTCCCTAACTATGGCTACACCTTC.